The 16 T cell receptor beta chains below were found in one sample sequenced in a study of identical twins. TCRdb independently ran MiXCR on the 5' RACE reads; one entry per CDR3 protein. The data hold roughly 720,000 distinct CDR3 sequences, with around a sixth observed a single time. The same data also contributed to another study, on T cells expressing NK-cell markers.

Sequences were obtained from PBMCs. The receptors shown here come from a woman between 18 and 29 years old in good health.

CDR3 protein: CASSGERKNTQYF. CDR3 sequence (DNA): TGTGCCAGCAGTGGGGAACGAAAGAATACGCAGTATTTT. The genes are TRBV2 and TRBJ2-3; D uncertain. In germline, CDR1 is SNHLY, CDR2 FYNNEI. Trimming removed 4 bases at V and 7 bases at J, with 12 bases between. The CDR3 loop spans 13 amino acids.

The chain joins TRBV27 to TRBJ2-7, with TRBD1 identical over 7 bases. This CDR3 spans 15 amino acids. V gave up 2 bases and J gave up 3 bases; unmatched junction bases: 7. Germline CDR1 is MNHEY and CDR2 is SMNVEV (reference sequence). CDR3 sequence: CASSLLGQVDYEQYF. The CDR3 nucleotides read TGTGCCAGCAGTTTACTTGGACAGGTCGACTACGAGCAGTACTTC.

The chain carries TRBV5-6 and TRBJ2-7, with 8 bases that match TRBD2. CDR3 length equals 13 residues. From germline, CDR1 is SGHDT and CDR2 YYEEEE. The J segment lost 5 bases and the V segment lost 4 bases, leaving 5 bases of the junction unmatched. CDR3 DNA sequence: TGTGCCAGCAGCCTTAGCGGGAAGAACGAGCAGTACTTC. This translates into CASSLSGKNEQYF. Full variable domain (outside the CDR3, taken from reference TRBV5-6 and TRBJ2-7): DAGVTQSPTHLIKTRGQQVTLRCSPKSGHDTVSWYQQALGQGPQFIFQYYEEEERQRGNFPDRFSGHQFPNYSSELNVNALLLGDSALYLCASSLSGKNEQYFGPGTRLTVT.

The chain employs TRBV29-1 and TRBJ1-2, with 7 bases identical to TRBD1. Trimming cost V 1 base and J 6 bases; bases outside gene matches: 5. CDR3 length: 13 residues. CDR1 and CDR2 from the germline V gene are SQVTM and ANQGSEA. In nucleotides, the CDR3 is TGCAGCGTTGAAGGACAGGGACGCCATGGCTACACCTTC. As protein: CSVEGQGRHGYTF. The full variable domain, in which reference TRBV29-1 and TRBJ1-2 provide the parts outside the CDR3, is SAVISQKPSRDICQRGTSLTIQCQVDSQVTMMFWYRQQPGQSLTLIATANQGSEATYESGFVIDKFPISRPNLTFSTLTVSNMSPEDSSIYLCSVEGQGRHGYTFGSGTRLTVV.

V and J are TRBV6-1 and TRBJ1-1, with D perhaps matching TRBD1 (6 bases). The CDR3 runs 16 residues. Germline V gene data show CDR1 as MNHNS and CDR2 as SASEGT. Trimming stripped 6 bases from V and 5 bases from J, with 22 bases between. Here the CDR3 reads CASRKGAGAVGTEAFF. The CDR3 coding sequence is TGTGCCAGCAGGAAAGGGGCAGGGGCGGTGGGAACTGAAGCTTTCTTT.

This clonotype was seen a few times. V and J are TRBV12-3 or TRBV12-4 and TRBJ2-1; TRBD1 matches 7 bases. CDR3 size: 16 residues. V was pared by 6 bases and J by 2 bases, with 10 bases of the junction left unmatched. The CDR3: CASRHRQGPPYNEQFF. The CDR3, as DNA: TGTGCCAGCAGACATAGACAGGGACCGCCCTACAATGAGCAGTTCTTC.

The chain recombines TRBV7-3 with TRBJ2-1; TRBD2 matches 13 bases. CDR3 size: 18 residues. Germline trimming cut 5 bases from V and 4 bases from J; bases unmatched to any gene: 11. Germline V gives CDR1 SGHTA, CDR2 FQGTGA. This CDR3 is CASSSRAPGLAGYNEQFF. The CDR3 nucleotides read TGTGCCAGCAGCAGTCGGGCCCCGGGACTAGCGGGGTACAATGAGCAGTTCTTC.

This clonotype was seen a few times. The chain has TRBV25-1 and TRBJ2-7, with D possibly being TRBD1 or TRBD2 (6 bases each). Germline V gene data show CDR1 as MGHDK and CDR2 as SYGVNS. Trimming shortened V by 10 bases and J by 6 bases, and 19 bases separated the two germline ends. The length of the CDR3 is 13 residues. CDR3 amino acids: CATSPGRGGEQYF. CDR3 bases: TGTGCCACCTCCCCAGGCAGGGGAGGCGAGCAGTACTTC.

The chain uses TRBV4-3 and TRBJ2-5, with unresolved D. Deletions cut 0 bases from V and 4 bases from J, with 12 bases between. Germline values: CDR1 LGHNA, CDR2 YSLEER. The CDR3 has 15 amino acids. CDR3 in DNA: TGCGCCAGCAGCCAAGATAGACCTTTCGGAGAGACCCAGTACTTC. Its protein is CASSQDRPFGETQYF.

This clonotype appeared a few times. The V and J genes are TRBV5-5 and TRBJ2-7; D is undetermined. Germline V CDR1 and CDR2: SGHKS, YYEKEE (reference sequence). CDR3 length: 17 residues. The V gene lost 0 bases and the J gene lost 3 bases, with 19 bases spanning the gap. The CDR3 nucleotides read TGTGCCAGCAGCTTGGCCCTCGAGCGCCTACCGGTCTACGAGCAGTACTTC. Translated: CASSLALERLPVYEQYF.

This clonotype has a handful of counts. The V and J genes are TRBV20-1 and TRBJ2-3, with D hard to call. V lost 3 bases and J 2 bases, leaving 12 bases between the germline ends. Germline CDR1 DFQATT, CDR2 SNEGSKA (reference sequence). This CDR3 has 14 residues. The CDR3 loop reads CSARRPWDTDTQYF. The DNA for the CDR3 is TGCAGTGCTAGGCGGCCCTGGGACACAGATACGCAGTATTTT.

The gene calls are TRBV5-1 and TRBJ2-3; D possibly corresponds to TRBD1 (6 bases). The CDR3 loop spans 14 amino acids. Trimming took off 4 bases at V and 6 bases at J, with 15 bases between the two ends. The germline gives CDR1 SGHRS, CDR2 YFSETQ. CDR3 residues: CASSRTVAGDTQYF. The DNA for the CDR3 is TGCGCCAGCAGCAGGACAGTAGCAGGGGATACGCAGTATTTT.

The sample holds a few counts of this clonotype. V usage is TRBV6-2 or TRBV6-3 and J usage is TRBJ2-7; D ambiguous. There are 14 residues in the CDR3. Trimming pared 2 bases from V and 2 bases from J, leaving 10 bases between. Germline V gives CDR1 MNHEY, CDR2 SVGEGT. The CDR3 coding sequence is TGTGCCAGCAGTTACCGGTCAGGTACCTACGAGCAGTACTTC. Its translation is CASSYRSGTYEQYF.

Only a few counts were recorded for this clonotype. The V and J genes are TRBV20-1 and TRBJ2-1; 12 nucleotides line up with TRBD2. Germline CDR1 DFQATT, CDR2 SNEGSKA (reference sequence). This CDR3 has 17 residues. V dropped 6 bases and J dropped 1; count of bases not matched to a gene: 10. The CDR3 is CSARSLAGGPSYNEQFF. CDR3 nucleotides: TGCAGTGCCAGGTCCCTAGCGGGGGGGCCTTCCTACAATGAGCAGTTCTTC.

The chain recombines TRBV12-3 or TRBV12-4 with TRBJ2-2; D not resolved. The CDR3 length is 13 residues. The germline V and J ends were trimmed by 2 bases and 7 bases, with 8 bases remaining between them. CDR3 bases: TGTGCCAGCAGTTTAAATTCGCACGGGGAGCTGTTTTTT. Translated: CASSLNSHGELFF.

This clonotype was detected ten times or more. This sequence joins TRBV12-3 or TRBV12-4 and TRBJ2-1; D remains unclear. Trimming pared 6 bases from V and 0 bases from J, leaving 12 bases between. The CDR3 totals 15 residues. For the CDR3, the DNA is TGTGCCAGCAGCCCCACTGATAGCTCCTACAATGAGCAGTTCTTC. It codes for CASSPTDSSYNEQFF.